This TCR beta chain was observed in a study of T cell responses to AZD1222 COVID-19 vaccine. V was trimmed by 5 bases and J by 4 bases, leaving 15 bases between them. Germline CDR1 is SGHVS and CDR2 is FQNEAQ. The CDR3 is 14 residues long. Remarks on this clone: Antigen: not known.

Whole-study findings and limits: Repertoire sampling happened only post peak T cell response. Most donors were white British and more were female, and clonal diversity was possibly underestimated. Unmutated variant regions are reportedly targeted by nearly half of spike-specific TCRs.

Repertoires were generated with immunoSEQ multiplex PCR, while TCRdb's copy carries only in-frame clones and drops some. This table has under 200,000 clones, 88% appearing once. The clonotype comes from an adult who received the AZD1222 COVID-19 vaccine. The chain employs TRBV7-8 and TRBJ2-7, with D possibly being TRBD2 (6 bases). The material was peripheral blood, obtained 28 days after the second AZD1222 dose. Here the CDR3 reads CASSRGRAGYEQYF. The CDR3 bases are TGTGCCAGCAGCCGAGGGCGGGCGGGGTACGAGCAGTACTTC.